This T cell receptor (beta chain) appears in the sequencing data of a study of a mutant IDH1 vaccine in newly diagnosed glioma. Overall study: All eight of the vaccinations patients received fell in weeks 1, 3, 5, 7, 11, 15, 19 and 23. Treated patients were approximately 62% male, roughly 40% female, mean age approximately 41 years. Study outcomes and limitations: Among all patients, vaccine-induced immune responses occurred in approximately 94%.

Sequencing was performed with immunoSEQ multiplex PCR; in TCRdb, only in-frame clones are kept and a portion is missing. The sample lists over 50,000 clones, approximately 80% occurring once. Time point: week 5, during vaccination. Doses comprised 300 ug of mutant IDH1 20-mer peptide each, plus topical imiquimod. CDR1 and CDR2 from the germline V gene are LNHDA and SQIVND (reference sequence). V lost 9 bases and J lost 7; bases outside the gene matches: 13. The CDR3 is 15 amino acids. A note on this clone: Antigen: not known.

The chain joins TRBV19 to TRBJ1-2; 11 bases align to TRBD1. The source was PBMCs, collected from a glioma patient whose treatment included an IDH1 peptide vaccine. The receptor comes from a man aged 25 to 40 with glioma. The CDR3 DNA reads TGTGCCAGCGAAGCAACTGGACAGGGGGCGGGTGGCTACACCTTC. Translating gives CASEATGQGAGGYTF. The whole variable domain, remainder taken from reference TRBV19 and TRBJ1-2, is DGGITQSPKYLFRKEGQNVTLSCEQNLNHDAMYWYRQDPGQGLRLIYYSQIVNDFQKGDIAEGYSVSREKKESFPLTVTSAQKNPTAFYLCASEATGQGAGGYTFGSGTRLTVV.